Following are 31 T cell receptor beta chains from one sample sequenced in a study of blood T cell repertoires in COVID-19. Some clones are missing from TCRdb's copy, which holds only in-frame ones; the method was immunoSEQ multiplex PCR. The sample includes under 150,000 clones, almost 80% of them seen just once. The sample comprised peripheral blood. These receptors were collected from a human donor in a cohort sampled during active COVID-19.

This clone has only a few counts. The rearrangement joins TRBV6-1 to TRBJ2-5; TRBD1 matches 9 bases. The CDR3 loop spans 17 amino acids. Germline CDR1 reads MNHNS; CDR2 reads SASEGT. Losses at the gene ends were 2 bases for V and 4 bases for J; bases not matched to a gene: 11. CDR3 in amino acids: CASSELPRTGVGETQYF. The CDR3 bases are TGTGCCAGCAGTGAATTGCCGAGGACAGGGGTAGGAGAGACCCAGTACTTC.

This sequence joins TRBV18 and TRBJ2-1; TRBD2 aligns across 9 bases. The CDR3 sequence is 16 residues long. Germline V gives CDR1 KGHSH, CDR2 LQKENI. V was clipped by 0 bases and J by 3 bases; unmatched bases: 3. This CDR3 reads CASSPPAGGIYNEQFF. The CDR3 bases are TGTGCCAGCTCACCACCGGCGGGGGGGATCTACAATGAGCAGTTCTTC.

The genes are TRBV24-1 and TRBJ2-1; possible D gene TRBD1, 5 bases. Per germline, CDR1 KGHDR and CDR2 SFDVKD. V shed 4 bases and J shed 4 bases, with 13 bases lying between them. The CDR3 has 15 residues. The CDR3 is CATSDPGKEYNEQFF. CDR3 coding DNA: TGTGCCACCAGTGACCCAGGGAAGGAGTACAATGAGCAGTTCTTC.

The chain has TRBV7-2 and TRBJ2-3; 9 bases are shared with TRBD1. The J segment lost 1 base and the V segment lost 3 bases, leaving 5 bases of the junction unmatched. The CDR3 totals 16 residues. Germline assignment: CDR1 SGHTA and CDR2 FQGNSA. CDR3 region: CASSLGTGYRTDTQYF. In nucleotides, the CDR3 is TGTGCCAGCAGCTTGGGGACAGGGTATCGCACAGATACGCAGTATTTT.

V and J are TRBV5-5 and TRBJ1-4; D remains unclear. Germline CDR1 and CDR2: SGHKS and YYEKEE (reference sequence). The CDR3 spans 14 residues. V was cut by 4 bases and J by 8 bases, with 15 bases left in between. CDR3 sequence reads: CASSIGEGGEKLFF. In nucleotides, the CDR3 is TGTGCCAGCAGCATAGGTGAGGGTGGAGAAAAACTGTTTTTT.

This chain links TRBV4-3 with TRBJ1-1; D may be TRBD1 (6 bases). This CDR3 comprises 15 residues. Germline V CDR1 and CDR2: LGHNA, YSLEER. V was pared by 0 bases and J by 6 bases, with 14 bases between. The CDR3 reads CASSQDRTGTAEAFF. DNA for the CDR3: TGCGCCAGCAGCCAAGATCGAACAGGGACCGCTGAAGCTTTCTTT.

The chain combines TRBV6-4 with TRBJ1-6; D unresolved. The CDR3 length is 17 residues. V lost 3 bases to trimming and J lost 8 bases, with 20 bases between them. CDR1 is MRHNA and CDR2 is SNTAGT in the germline V gene. The CDR3 loop reads CASSEIPPGQIDSPLHF. Here the CDR3 DNA reads TGTGCCAGCAGTGAAATACCACCGGGTCAGATAGATTCACCCCTCCACTTT.

The rearrangement uses TRBV20-1 and TRBJ2-1; D is perhaps TRBD1 (5 bases). The V end lost 3 bases, the J end lost 6 bases, and 18 bases lay between the germline ends. Germline CDR1 and CDR2: DFQATT and SNEGSKA (reference sequence). The length of the CDR3 is 15 residues. The CDR3 is CSASGVQQRGNEQFF. As DNA, the CDR3 is TGCAGTGCTAGTGGTGTCCAACAAAGGGGCAATGAGCAGTTCTTC.

This sequence joins TRBV6-2 or TRBV6-3 and TRBJ2-3; 7 positions match TRBD2. The V segment lost 0 bases and the J segment 1 base; nucleotides outside the gene matches: 7. CDR1 and CDR2 (germline): MNHEY, SVGEGT. The CDR3 runs to 17 residues. The CDR3 spells CASSYSVPRGGTDTQYF. In nucleotides, the CDR3 is TGTGCCAGCAGTTACTCCGTTCCCCGGGGGGGCACAGATACGCAGTATTTT.

This chain links TRBV2 with TRBJ2-7; 14 bases agree with TRBD2. Unmatched junction bases numbered 4, after V lost 8 bases and J lost 4 bases. This CDR3 is 14 amino acids long. Germline V CDR1 and CDR2: SNHLY, FYNNEI. The CDR3, as DNA: TGTGCCAGCCAGACTAGCGGGGGGGCTTACGAGCAGTACTTC. It is translated as CASQTSGGAYEQYF.

The gene calls are TRBV5-1 and TRBJ1-1; 7 positions match TRBD1. The germline V gene encodes CDR1 SGHRS and CDR2 YFSETQ. V was pared by 0 bases and J by 6 bases, with 11 bases of the junction left unmatched. The CDR3 loop spans 16 amino acids. CDR3 sequence reads: CASSLGFRGAKAEAFF. The CDR3 region has the DNA TGCGCCAGCAGCTTGGGATTCAGGGGGGCGAAGGCTGAAGCTTTCTTT.

The CDR3 reads CASSFGGSSINIQYF. As DNA, the CDR3 is TGTGCCAGCAGCTTTGGGGGCAGCAGTATAAACATTCAGTACTTC. The V call is TRBV5-8, the J call TRBJ2-4; tentatively, D is TRBD1 (6 bases). V was shortened by 2 bases and J by 6 bases, with 15 bases between the two germline ends. The CDR3 has 15 amino acids. Germline assignment: CDR1 SGHTS and CDR2 YDEGEE.

J is TRBJ1-2 and V is TRBV4-3; D is perhaps TRBD1 (5 bases). V was trimmed by 0 bases and J by 4 bases, leaving 12 bases between them. The CDR3 is 15 amino acids. Germline lookup yields CDR1 LGHNA and CDR2 YSLEER. The CDR3 region is CASSQDRTSLYGYTF. The CDR3 coding sequence is TGCGCCAGCAGCCAAGATCGGACAAGCCTCTATGGCTACACCTTC.

This chain uses TRBV6-6 with TRBJ2-3; D may be TRBD2 (5 bases). This CDR3 is built from 16 residues. Germline V gene data show CDR1 as MNHNY and CDR2 as SVGAGI (reference sequence). V shed 3 bases and J shed 1 base, with 14 bases lying between them. The CDR3 bases are TGTGCCAGCAGTTATCTCCGACTAACCCGCACAGATACGCAGTATTTT. This sequence encodes CASSYLRLTRTDTQYF.

This sequence joins TRBV5-1 and TRBJ2-2; tentatively, D is TRBD1 (5 bases). The CDR3 consists of 17 residues. The germline V gene encodes CDR1 SGHRS and CDR2 YFSETQ. Trimming cost V 0 bases and J 4 bases, with 16 bases left between them. CDR3 DNA sequence: TGCGCCAGCAGCTTGGAGTCGCCAGGGTTAGGCACCGGGGAGCTGTTTTTT. Protein: CASSLESPGLGTGELFF.

This clone appeared once. In DNA form, the CDR3 reads TGTGCCAGAAGCTTGGATGGCGGGAGGGCCGGTTACAATGAGCAGTTCTTC. Translating it yields CARSLDGGRAGYNEQFF. V and J are TRBV5-3 and TRBJ2-1, with 9 bases fitting TRBD2. TRBV5-3 falls under the ORF class, with uncertain function. The CDR3 covers 17 residues. V trimming: 0 bases; J trimming: 4 bases; junction bases outside the gene matches: 8.

The V and J genes are TRBV5-1 and TRBJ2-5; perhaps TRBD1 as D (5 bases). Germline assignment: CDR1 SGHRS and CDR2 YFSETQ. CDR3 length equals 15 residues. Trimming left V 2 bases short and J 0 bases short, with 11 bases between. The CDR3 coding sequence is TGCGCCAGCAGCTTTCTGGGGCACCACCAAGAGACCCAGTACTTC. It specifies CASSFLGHHQETQYF.

The rearrangement links TRBV6-6 to TRBJ1-2; 9 bases map to TRBD1. The germline gives CDR1 MNHNY, CDR2 SVGAGI (reference sequence). The trim removed 6 bases at V and 2 bases at J, leaving 7 bases unmatched. The CDR3 contains 15 residues. CDR3 sequence: CASRETGGGNYGYTF. CDR3 nucleotides: TGTGCCAGCAGGGAAACAGGGGGCGGGAACTATGGCTACACCTTC.

J is TRBJ2-6 and V is TRBV7-3; unclear D gene. Germline assignment: CDR1 SGHTA and CDR2 FQGTGA. There are 15 residues in the CDR3. Trimming shortened V by 2 bases and J by 0 bases, and 5 bases separated the two germline ends. The CDR3 DNA reads as TGTGCCAGCAGCTTAGGGCTCTCTGGGGCCAACGTCCTGACTTTC. This codes for CASSLGLSGANVLTF.

The V gene is TRBV9, the J gene TRBJ2-1; 11 positions agree with TRBD2. The V segment lost 4 bases and the J segment 4 bases; nucleotides outside the gene matches: 4. Germline CDR1 reads SGDLS; CDR2 reads YYNGEE. This CDR3 spans 15 amino acids. The CDR3 bases are TGTGCCAGCAGCCCCGGGACTAGCGGTTACAATGAGCAGTTCTTC. This sequence encodes CASSPGTSGYNEQFF.

The DNA of the CDR3 is TGTGCCATCAGTGGAGGGGGGGGAGGAACAGATACGCAGTATTTT. Translation gives CAISGGGGGTDTQYF. V gene TRBV10-3 combines with J gene TRBJ2-3, with D perhaps TRBD2 (7 bases). Per germline, CDR1 ENHRY and CDR2 SYGVKD. The V gene lost 4 bases and the J gene lost 3 bases, with 14 bases spanning the gap. The CDR3 extends over 15 amino acids.

The chain is built from TRBV24-1 and TRBJ1-2; 7 positions agree with TRBD1. CDR3 length equals 13 residues. Germline CDR1 is KGHDR and CDR2 is SFDVKD. With 1 base clipped from V and 6 bases from J, the junction kept 1 base outside the gene matches. This CDR3 reads CATSDFTGDGYTF. CDR3 DNA sequence: TGTGCCACCAGTGATTTTACAGGGGATGGCTACACCTTC.

This clone was found a few times. The CDR3 sequence is CASSVGRMRDRGSEQYF. Written as DNA, the CDR3 is TGTGCCAGCAGCGTAGGTCGTATGCGAGACAGGGGTAGCGAGCAGTACTTC. The chain recombines TRBV9 with TRBJ2-7, with 8 bases identical to TRBD1. Germline assignment: CDR1 SGDLS and CDR2 YYNGEE. This CDR3 comprises 17 residues. V was clipped by 0 bases and J by 6 bases; unmatched bases: 14.

This chain joins TRBV7-9 and TRBJ1-1; tentatively, D is TRBD1 (6 bases). CDR1 is SEHNR, CDR2 FQNEAQ, per germline (reference sequence). The CDR3 runs to 15 residues. V was clipped by 2 bases and J by 3 bases, with 13 bases between them. The CDR3 sequence is CASSLYQGPDTEAFF. Here the CDR3 DNA reads TGTGCCAGCAGCTTATACCAGGGGCCCGACACTGAAGCTTTCTTT.

This clone was recorded a few times. J is TRBJ2-7 and V is TRBV2, with a weak D call TRBD2 (6 bases). V was clipped by 1 base and J by 0 bases, with 22 bases between them. The CDR3 consists of 19 residues. CDR1 is SNHLY, CDR2 FYNNEI, per germline. Here the CDR3 reads CASSEGGGSGHWNSYEQYF. The CDR3 coding sequence is TGTGCCAGCAGTGAAGGGGGAGGTAGCGGACATTGGAACTCCTACGAGCAGTACTTC.

The chain is built from TRBV7-2 and TRBJ2-5; TRBD2 matches at 8 bases. Germline CDR1 and CDR2: SGHTA and FQGNSA. V was clipped by 4 bases and J by 1 base; unmatched bases: 2. CDR3 length: 14 residues. The chain's CDR3 is CASSSGGVQETQYF. In nucleotides, the CDR3 is TGTGCCAGCAGCTCGGGAGGGGTCCAAGAGACCCAGTACTTC.

A few counts support this clone. The genes are TRBV28 and TRBJ1-2, with a possible D match to TRBD1 (5 bases). Per germline, CDR1 MDHEN and CDR2 SYDVKM. The CDR3 is made up of 17 amino acids. Trimming took 6 bases from V and 0 from J, leaving 20 bases between them. CDR3 coding DNA: TGTGCCAGCAGCACTTCTATTTTTAGGGGCCCTAACTATGGCTACACCTTC. This encodes CASSTSIFRGPNYGYTF.

The chain links TRBV28 to TRBJ2-1; 8 bases line up with TRBD1. Germline-derived CDR1 and CDR2 are MDHEN and SYDVKM. J lost 7 bases, V lost 5 bases, and 10 bases had no gene match. CDR3 length: 15 residues. Written as DNA, the CDR3 is TGTGCCAGCAGTCGGGCTGGACAGGGATGGAATGAGCAGTTCTTC. Its protein product is CASSRAGQGWNEQFF.

The chain combines TRBV5-4 with TRBJ1-4; D may be TRBD1 (6 bases). The V gene's germline CDR1 is SGHNT and CDR2 YYREEE (reference sequence). The CDR3 totals 14 residues. V was cut by 4 bases and J by 8 bases, with 15 bases left in between. CDR3 DNA: TGTGCCAGCAGCGTACAGGGTTACCAGGAAAAACTGTTTTTT. Protein: CASSVQGYQEKLFF. Using reference TRBV5-4 and TRBJ1-4 for the parts outside the CDR3, the full variable domain is ETGVTQSPTHLIKTRGQQVTLRCSSQSGHNTVSWYQQALGQGPQFIFQYYREEENGRGNFPPRFSGLQFPNYSSELNVNALELDDSALYLCASSVQGYQEKLFFGSGTQLSVL.

This clone is a singleton in its sample. The V call is TRBV19, the J call TRBJ1-1; D gene ambiguous. The CDR3 runs 14 residues. Trimming pared 10 bases from V and 1 base from J, leaving 16 bases between. CDR1 and CDR2 (germline): LNHDA, SQIVND (reference sequence). DNA for the CDR3: TGTGCCACCAAAATTTCCTCAGGGAACACTGAAGCTTTCTTT. This translates into CATKISSGNTEAFF. The full variable domain, with the rest looked up from reference TRBV19 and TRBJ1-1, is DGGITQSPKYLFRKEGQNVTLSCEQNLNHDAMYWYRQDPGQGLRLIYYSQIVNDFQKGDIAEGYSVSREKKESFPLTVTSAQKNPTAFYLCATKISSGNTEAFFGQGTRLTVV.

This chain joins TRBV6-5 and TRBJ2-4; tentative D call: TRBD2 (6 bases). Germline-derived CDR1 and CDR2 are MNHEY and SVGAGI. Trimming removed 9 bases at V and 1 base at J, with 7 bases between. This CDR3 is 12 amino acids long. Here the CDR3 DNA reads TGTGCCAGACGGGGGGCCAAAAACATTCAGTACTTC. It yields the protein CARRGAKNIQYF.